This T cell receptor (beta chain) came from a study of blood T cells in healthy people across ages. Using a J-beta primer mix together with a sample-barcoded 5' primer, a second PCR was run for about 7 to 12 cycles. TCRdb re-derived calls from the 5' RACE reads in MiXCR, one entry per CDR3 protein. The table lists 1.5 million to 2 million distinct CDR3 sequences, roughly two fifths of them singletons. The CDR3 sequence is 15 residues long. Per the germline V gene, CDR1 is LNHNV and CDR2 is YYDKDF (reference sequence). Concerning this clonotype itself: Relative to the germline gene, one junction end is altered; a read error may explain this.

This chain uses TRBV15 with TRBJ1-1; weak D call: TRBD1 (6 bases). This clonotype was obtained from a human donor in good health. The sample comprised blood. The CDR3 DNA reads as TGTGCCATCAGCGAGGGGGGCAGTACCTACACTGAAGCTTTCTTT. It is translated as CAISEGGSTYTEAFF.